This TCR beta chain was identified in a study of T cell responses to AZD1222 COVID-19 vaccine. Turning to the study itself: Doses given second, at about 4 or about 12 weeks, were pooled.

Here immunoSEQ multiplex PCR was the method, and the copy in TCRdb shows in-frame clones only, minus some. This table holds 100,000 or so clones, roughly 88% found once. In this sample, this clone turned up a few times. Its specificity is unknown. Notes on the study in general: Repertoire sampling was restricted to post-peak T cell response timepoints. Only a handful of people who got AZD1222 tested seropositive at baseline. Targets within unmutated variant regions were reportedly found for nearly half of spike-specific TCRs.

This TCR was sampled from an adult in good health. The material was peripheral blood, obtained on day 0 of AZD1222 vaccination.

CDR3 residues: CASSTLAGFDQPQHF. The CDR3 DNA reads as TGTGCCAGCAGTACCCTGGCGGGATTCGATCAGCCCCAGCATTTT. The chain uses TRBV28 and TRBJ1-5, with no clear D. From germline, CDR1 is MDHEN and CDR2 SYDVKM. Trimming shortened V by 5 bases and J by 5 bases, and 16 bases separated the two germline ends. The CDR3 extends over 15 amino acids.